A selection of T cell receptor beta chains follows, all from one sample in a study of T-cell reconstitution after alpha-beta-depleted transplantation in children. One entry per CDR3 protein, called by TCRdb with MiXCR from the PCR reads. The sample includes almost 500,000 distinct CDR3 sequences, around 12% seen only once; the top ten take about 5%. This specimen consisted of PBMCs from the stem cell graft donor, obtained from the stem cell graft. The receptors derive from a human donor who donated a stem cell graft to a child with combined immunodeficiency. Both conserved end residues are part of each CDR3. D genes are given only for firm matches. A row's size may be missing; if present it is once, few, many or a size class.

>TRBJ2-7|TRBV7-9|.|.
TGTGCCAGCAGCTTAGCGTTGGGGGAGTTCCACGAGCAGTACTTC
CASSLALGEFHEQYF
>TRBJ2-1|TRBV11-2|few|.
TGTGCCAGCAGCTCCCAAGGGGTAGCGGACTACGAGTACAATGAGCAGTTCTTC
CASSSQGVADYEYNEQFF
>TRBJ2-3|TRBV4-3|.|.
TGCGCCAGCAGCCAAGATAACTTGCGTTTCACAGATACGCAGTATTTT
CASSQDNLRFTDTQYF
>TRBJ2-5|TRBV11-1|.|TRBD1
TGTGCCAGCAGCTTTCTTAGGGACAGGGCGGAAGAGACCCAGTACTTC
CASSFLRDRAEETQYF
>TRBJ2-1|TRBV7-7|many|TRBD2
TGTGCCAGCAGCTTAGTAGTGGTTGGACTAGCGGGAGAGAATGAGCAGTTCTTC
CASSLVVVGLAGENEQFF
>TRBJ2-3|TRBV29-1|few|.
TGCAGCGTTTCCCAGCGGAGGAGCACAGATACGCAGTATTTT
CSVSQRRSTDTQYF
>TRBJ2-1|TRBV20-1|many|TRBD2
TGCAGTGCTAGAACCGGGACTAGCGGGAGTTTTGGCACCAATGAGCAGTTCTTC
CSARTGTSGSFGTNEQFF
>TRBJ2-7|TRBV7-8|many|TRBD1
TGTGCCAGCATGCTGACAGGGTGGGGCGAGCAGTACTTC
CASMLTGWGEQYF
>TRBJ2-7|TRBV2|.|.
TGTGCCAGCATGCAGGACAGTACCTACGAGCAGTACTTC
CASMQDSTYEQYF
>TRBJ2-5|TRBV11-3|.|TRBD2
TGTGCCAGCAATCGGGTCCGGGGACTAGCGGGAGCGGAGACCCAGTACTTC
CASNRVRGLAGAETQYF
>TRBJ2-7|TRBV5-6|few|TRBD2
TGTGCCAGCAGCTTGGGTCGGGGACTAGCTTACGAGCAGTACTTC
CASSLGRGLAYEQYF
>TRBJ2-5|TRBV5-1|many|.
TGCGCCAGCAGAAAGGAACAGGGACCGCAAGAGACCCAGTACTTC
CASRKEQGPQETQYF
>TRBJ2-7|TRBV11-2|.|TRBD2
TGTGCCAGCAGCTCCAGCCTTCTAGCGGGGGGTCCCTACGAGCAGTACTTC
CASSSSLLAGGPYEQYF
>TRBJ2-1|TRBV5-1|.|.
TGCGCCAGCAGCTCGGGAGTATACTACAATGAGCAGTTCTTC
CASSSGVYYNEQFF
>TRBJ2-1|TRBV9|many|.
TGTGCCAGCAGCGTAGGTCCCACTCCGAGGGGGTACAATGAGCAGTTCTTC
CASSVGPTPRGYNEQFF
>TRBJ2-3|TRBV20-1|few|TRBD2
TGCAGCTCGACCCCGGGACTAGCATCCACAGATACGCAGTATTTT
CSSTPGLASTDTQYF
>TRBJ2-5|TRBV5-1|many|.
TGCGCCAGCAGCTTCGGGGTATCAGGAGAGACCCAGTACTTC
CASSFGVSGETQYF
>TRBJ2-6|TRBV6-1|.|TRBD2
TGTGCCAGCAGCTCACGGGGGGATGGGGCCAACGTCCTGACTTTC
CASSSRGDGANVLTF
>TRBJ2-5|TRBV4-3|.|.
TGCGCCAGCAGCCAAGATCACGAACAGGCCCTAGTGACCCAGTACTTC
CASSQDHEQALVTQYF
>TRBJ2-3|TRBV6-1|.|TRBD2
TGTGCCAGCAGTCGCCCCGGGGGGAATTCAGATACGCAGTATTTT
CASSRPGGNSDTQYF
>TRBJ2-2|TRBV11-3|few|TRBD2
TGTGCCAGCAGCTTAGAGGGGCTAGCGGGATCAGTCGGGGAGCTGTTTTTT
CASSLEGLAGSVGELFF
>TRBJ1-3|TRBV29-1|few|.
TGCAGCGTTGAAGATCAGGAGTTTGGAAACACCATATATTTT
CSVEDQEFGNTIYF
>TRBJ1-1|TRBV6-2/TRBV6-3|many|TRBD1
TGTGCCAGCAGTTACCGGGACAGGGGGCGTCGGAACACTGAAGCTTTCTTT
CASSYRDRGRRNTEAFF
>TRBJ1-6|TRBV2|.|.
TGTGCCAGCAGTGAAGGCAGGGGACCCAATTCACCCCTCCACTTT
CASSEGRGPNSPLHF
>TRBJ2-5|TRBV5-1|many|TRBD2
TGCGCCAGCAGCTTGGACCCCGGACTAGCGGGAAAAGAGACCCAGTACTTC
CASSLDPGLAGKETQYF